A single sample is the source of the 18 T cell receptor beta chains below, sequenced in a study of cytomegalovirus exposure and HLA in healthy donors. The PCR employed 60 Vbeta primers together with 13 Jbeta primers. Sequencing was performed with immunoSEQ multiplex PCR; in TCRdb, only in-frame clones are kept and a portion is missing. The sample holds over 150,000 clones, roughly 82% seen once. Sequenced material: PBMCs. Every receptor here comes from a man aged 50-59 years in good health and CMV-seropositive.

This rearrangement joins TRBV4-1 to TRBJ2-1; 10 nucleotides line up with TRBD2. J lost 12 bases, V lost 1 base, and 12 bases had no gene match. Germline V gives CDR1 MGHRA, CDR2 YSYEKL. This CDR3 spans 16 amino acids. The CDR3 DNA follows: TGCGCCAGCAGCCAAGTAATAGCGGGGGGTATACGTGTGCAGTTCTTC. This codes for CASSQVIAGGIRVQFF.

The CDR3 here is CASSEAGTGYNSPLHF. CDR3 DNA: TGTGCCAGCAGTGAAGCCGGGACAGGATATAATTCACCCCTCCACTTT. V usage is TRBV6-1 and J usage is TRBJ1-6; 8 nucleotides agree with TRBD1. Germline CDR1 reads MNHNS; CDR2 reads SASEGT. V was pared by 0 bases and J by 4 bases, with 2 bases of the junction left unmatched. The length of the CDR3 is 16 residues.

A word on this clone: The sample contains more than one DNA sequence encoding this CDR3. The chain couples TRBV21-1 to TRBJ2-7; TRBD1, as called in the table, went unchecked against the DNA. TRBV21-1 has pseudogene status. CDR3 length equals 20 residues. CDR3 sequence: CASSQGDRVRVRVGCDEQYF. For the CDR3, the DNA is TGTGCCAGTAGCCAAGGGGACAGGGTTCGGGTGCGAGTAGGGTGCGACGAGCAGTACTTC.

This chain connects TRBV29-1 to TRBJ1-2; D is uncertain. From germline, CDR1 is SQVTM and CDR2 ANQGSEA. This CDR3 comprises 12 residues. Trimming removed 7 bases from V and 4 bases from J, with 13 bases in between. The CDR3 reads CSASESTYGYTF. The CDR3 nucleotides are TGCAGCGCCTCCGAGTCAACCTATGGCTACACCTTC.

This clone was seen a single time. The V gene is TRBV7-3, the J gene TRBJ2-3; D perhaps matches TRBD1 (5 bases). V was clipped by 2 bases and J by 6 bases, with 6 bases between them. CDR1 is SGHTA and CDR2 is FQGTGA in the germline V gene. CDR3 length: 12 residues. CDR3 in amino acids: CASSLQGDTQYF. In DNA form, the CDR3 reads TGTGCCAGCAGCTTACAGGGCGATACGCAGTATTTT.

V is TRBV2 and J is TRBJ2-2, with a tentative D call TRBD1 (7 bases). The CDR3 length is 13 residues. CDR1 SNHLY and CDR2 FYNNEI come from the germline V gene. CDR3 in amino acids: CGGTATAGGELFF. As DNA, the CDR3 is TGTGGAGGGACAGCTACCGCGGGAGGGGAGCTGTTTTTT.

This sequence joins TRBV4-3 and TRBJ1-2, with D possibly TRBD1 on 5 matching bases. With 3 bases removed from V and 8 bases from J, the gap between germline ends came to 22 bases. This CDR3 is 16 amino acids long. Germline CDR1 is LGHNA and CDR2 is YSLEER. In DNA form, the CDR3 reads TGCGCCAGCAGCCAGTTTGGGACCTCCGGAGGGTCGGGCTACACCTTC. It translates to CASSQFGTSGGSGYTF.

The rearrangement links TRBV6-6 to TRBJ1-2; no clear D. The ends were cut back, 0 bases at V and 8 bases at J, with 7 bases in the middle. This CDR3 region has 12 residues. Germline V gene data show CDR1 as MNHNY and CDR2 as SVGAGI (reference sequence). In DNA form, the CDR3 reads TGTGCCAGCAGTTACTCGATGAGGGGCTACACCTTC. Protein product: CASSYSMRGYTF.

A note on this clone: Its ends do not fully match the called genes, so a read error is possible. The chain is built from TRBV5-1 and TRBJ2-6, with TRBD1 as a possible D gene (5 bases). This CDR3 comprises 15 residues. Germline CDR1 reads SGHRS; CDR2 reads YFSETQ. DNA for the CDR3: TGCGCCAGCAGCTTGGTTGCGGCTGGGGCCAACGGCCTGACTTTC. Amino acids: CASSLVAAGANGLTF.

On this clone itself: A read error may account for a junction end that differs from germline. This chain links TRBV10-3 with TRBJ2-6; the match to TRBD1 covers 9 bases. Germline-derived CDR1 and CDR2 are ENHRY and SYGVKD. The CDR3 is made up of 21 amino acids. The CDR3 nucleotides are TGTGCCATCAGTTTAAGCCTTAAACAGGGGGCTTTCAACTCTGGGGCCAACGGCCTGACTTTC. It is translated as CAISLSLKQGAFNSGANGLTF.

This clone was seen a handful of times. The chain uses TRBV30 and TRBJ1-1, with 7 bases identical to TRBD1. CDR1 GTSNPN and CDR2 SVGIG come from the germline V gene (reference sequence). The CDR3 spans 11 residues. The CDR3: CLGGTDIFAFF. For the CDR3, the DNA is TGTCTGGGCGGGACAGACATTTTCGCTTTCTTT. Combining the CDR3 with reference TRBV30 and TRBJ1-1 gives the whole variable domain SQTIHQWPATLVQPVGSPLSLECTVEGTSNPNLYWYRQAAGRGLQLLFYSVGIGQISSEVPQNLSASRPQDRQFILSSKKLLLSDSGFYLCLGGTDIFAFFGQGTRLTVV.

This clone was recorded once. V usage is TRBV7-9 and J usage is TRBJ2-2; 12 bases fit TRBD2. The V segment lost 5 bases and the J segment 7 bases; nucleotides outside the gene matches: 8. The CDR3 length is 16 residues. The V gene's germline CDR1 is SEHNR and CDR2 FQNEAQ (reference sequence). The CDR3 sequence is CASSDLAGGPGGELFF. CDR3 DNA: TGTGCCAGCAGCGATCTAGCGGGAGGGCCGGGCGGGGAGCTGTTTTTT.

The chain is built from TRBV28 and TRBJ1-1; 8 bases match TRBD1. Germline lookup yields CDR1 MDHEN and CDR2 SYDVKM. CDR3 length: 14 amino acids. V shed 4 bases, J shed 2 bases, and the junction held 3 bases outside the gene matches. The CDR3 spells CASSSAGGNTEAFF. DNA of the CDR3: TGTGCCAGCAGTTCGGCAGGGGGCAACACTGAAGCTTTCTTT.

The rearrangement uses TRBV6-1 and TRBJ1-1; D is perhaps TRBD1 (5 bases). Germline lookup yields CDR1 MNHNS and CDR2 SASEGT. Between the trimmed V and J ends, which lost 5 bases and 1 base, there was a span of 14 bases. The CDR3 is made up of 15 amino acids. The chain's CDR3 is CASSTAGLRNTEAFF. CDR3 nucleotides: TGTGCCAGCAGTACGGCGGGACTGAGGAACACTGAAGCTTTCTTT.

This chain links TRBV28 with TRBJ2-1; D is possibly TRBD2 (5 bases). The germline gives CDR1 MDHEN, CDR2 SYDVKM. CDR3 length: 13 residues. Trimming left V 10 bases short and J 8 bases short, with 18 bases between. CDR3 residues: CATSGSHGDEQFF. In DNA, the CDR3 is TGTGCCACCTCCGGCTCCCACGGGGATGAGCAGTTCTTC.

The genes are TRBV28 and TRBJ2-3; D possibly corresponds to TRBD2 (6 bases). CDR1 is MDHEN and CDR2 is SYDVKM in the germline V gene. Between the trimmed V and J ends, which lost 5 bases and 6 bases, there was a span of 24 bases. CDR3 length: 17 residues. The DNA for the CDR3 is TGTGCCAGCAGTGTCATTGGGCTAGCGTCCCCCCGGGATACGCAGTATTTT. Protein product: CASSVIGLASPRDTQYF.

The chain joins TRBV29-1 to TRBJ2-7; 7 bases are shared with TRBD1. Germline V lookup: CDR1 SQVTM, CDR2 ANQGSEA. After removal of 6 bases from V and 4 bases from J, the junction contained 9 bases not matched to a gene. This CDR3 is built from 13 residues. The CDR3 nucleotides read TGCAGCGTCTCGACAGGGATATCTTACGAGCAGTACTTC. The encoded protein is CSVSTGISYEQYF.

The chain uses TRBV6-6 and TRBJ1-3; no reliable D call. V lost 7 bases and J 2 bases, leaving 9 bases between the germline ends. The CDR3 is 13 amino acids. Germline lookup yields CDR1 MNHNY and CDR2 SVGAGI (reference sequence). DNA of the CDR3: TGTGCCAGCAATGTGAGGGCTGGAAACACCATATATTTT. As protein: CASNVRAGNTIYF.